The 19 T cell receptor beta chains presented below share a single source sample, sequenced in a study of human T cells and chemical hapten exposure. In TCRdb, the RACE reads were re-called with MiXCR into one record per CDR3 protein. The data hold some 400,000 distinct CDR3 sequences, with 4.5% to 6% observed a single time. Specified time point: pre-sensitization, week 0. As for treatment: therapeutic diphenylcyclopropenone sensitization with weekly scalp DPC. Specimen: whole blood, collected in connection with sensitization to the hapten diphenylcyclopropenone (DPC). The receptors originated from a woman in her forties or fifties with alopecia areata. Some clones in this sample may be carry-over from other donors' samples.

This clonotype was seen only a few times. This chain connects TRBV2 to TRBJ2-7; perhaps D is TRBD1 or TRBD2 (5 bases each). The length of the CDR3 is 15 residues. The germline V gene encodes CDR1 SNHLY and CDR2 FYNNEI. Trimming removed 5 bases from V and 3 bases from J, with 17 bases in between. This chain's CDR3 is CASSQPGRSHYEQYF. Here the CDR3 DNA reads TGTGCCAGCAGTCAACCGGGACGCTCTCACTACGAGCAGTACTTC.

This clonotype appeared many times. The chain combines TRBV7-9 with TRBJ1-1, with 7 bases fitting TRBD1. CDR3 length equals 14 residues. Per the germline V gene, CDR1 is SEHNR and CDR2 is FQNEAQ (reference sequence). V gave up 5 bases and J gave up 4 bases; unmatched junction bases: 7. CDR3 amino acids: CASSQTGLGTEAFF. DNA of the CDR3: TGTGCCAGCAGCCAGACAGGGCTTGGCACTGAAGCTTTCTTT.

This clonotype has ten or more counts. This chain joins TRBV18 and TRBJ2-1, with 12 bases that match TRBD1. V was clipped by 4 bases and J by 6 bases; unmatched bases: 1. The CDR3 runs to 14 residues. From germline, CDR1 is KGHSH and CDR2 LQKENI. The CDR3 is CASSRDRGPNEQFF. In nucleotides, the CDR3 is TGTGCCAGCTCACGGGACAGGGGGCCCAATGAGCAGTTCTTC.

This clonotype was seen at least ten times. This chain connects TRBV20-1 to TRBJ1-6; no clear D. The germline V and J ends were trimmed by 0 bases and 10 bases, with 7 bases remaining between them. The CDR3 totals 12 residues. Per the germline V gene, CDR1 is DFQATT and CDR2 is SNEGSKA (reference sequence). For the CDR3, the DNA is TGCAGTGCTAGAGAGGGGAACTCACCCCTCCACTTT. This translates into CSAREGNSPLHF.

This clonotype was seen a handful of times. This chain connects TRBV28 to TRBJ2-7; tentatively, D is TRBD1 (5 bases). V was clipped by 2 bases and J by 0 bases, with 8 bases between them. Per germline, CDR1 MDHEN and CDR2 SYDVKM. The CDR3 contains 14 residues. CDR3 nucleotide sequence: TGTGCCAGCAGTTTACAGGGCTACTCCTACGAGCAGTACTTC. Its translation is CASSLQGYSYEQYF.

This clonotype was seen a handful of times. The rearrangement links TRBV12-3 or TRBV12-4 to TRBJ2-2; D ambiguous. V lost 4 bases to trimming and J lost 4 bases, with 4 bases between them. The CDR3 spans 12 residues. This CDR3 reads CASSSSTGELFF. In DNA form, the CDR3 reads TGTGCCAGCAGTTCTTCCACCGGGGAGCTGTTTTTT.

This clonotype came up a few times. The V gene is TRBV5-1, the J gene TRBJ2-5, with D maybe TRBD1 (6 bases). V lost 7 bases and J 1 base, leaving 14 bases between the germline ends. The CDR3 totals 14 residues. The germline V gene encodes CDR1 SGHRS and CDR2 YFSETQ. In DNA, the CDR3 is TGCGCCAGCTCCGGGACAACCTCCCAAGAGACCCAGTACTTC. It yields the protein CASSGTTSQETQYF.

This clonotype was counted only a few times. The chain carries TRBV7-9 and TRBJ2-2; D call uncertain. Between the trimmed V and J ends, which lost 5 bases and 4 bases, there was a span of 11 bases. CDR1 is SEHNR and CDR2 is FQNEAQ in the germline V gene (reference sequence). The CDR3 is made up of 14 amino acids. The DNA for the CDR3 is TGTGCCAGCAGCGAGGCCCTCTCCACCGGGGAGCTGTTTTTT. Its translation: CASSEALSTGELFF.

This chain joins TRBV11-2 and TRBJ2-4; TRBD2 might be the D (5 bases). The CDR3 runs 16 residues. V was clipped by 1 base and J by 11 bases, with 21 bases between them. Germline CDR1 SGHAT, CDR2 FQNNGV. CDR3 bases: TGTGCCAGCAGCTTAGGGTCAAGGCCTAGCCTCCAGCTTCAGTACTTC. Protein: CASSLGSRPSLQLQYF.

The chain is built from TRBV6-6 and TRBJ2-3; 12 nucleotides align to TRBD2. Germline V gene data show CDR1 as MNHNY and CDR2 as SVGAGI (reference sequence). With 5 bases clipped from V and 0 bases from J, the junction kept 6 bases outside the gene matches. The CDR3 is 17 amino acids. CDR3 protein: CASSGRGTSGSTDTQYF. CDR3 DNA sequence: TGTGCCAGCAGTGGGAGAGGGACTAGCGGGAGCACAGATACGCAGTATTTT.

This clonotype occurred a few times. The rearrangement uses TRBV24-1 and TRBJ1-5; D might be TRBD1 (5 bases). The CDR3 has 14 residues. Germline values: CDR1 KGHDR, CDR2 SFDVKD. V lost 4 bases, J lost 6 bases, and 12 bases lay in between. Here the CDR3 reads CATSESGFGQPQHF. The CDR3 nucleotides are TGTGCCACCAGTGAATCAGGGTTTGGTCAGCCCCAGCATTTT.

Regarding this clonotype: This likely comes from a read error, as the CDR3 has no conserved phenylalanine or tryptophan at its end. The chain is built from TRBV7-9 and TRBJ2-7; a possible D gene is TRBD1 (6 bases). CDR1 SEHNR and CDR2 FQNEAQ come from the germline V gene (reference sequence). This CDR3 has 14 residues. Trimming left V 7 bases short and J 5 bases short, with 18 bases between. The CDR3 nucleotides are TGTGCCAGCATCCACAGTGGCAGGGGCCACGAGCAGTACTAC. Translation: CASIHSGRGHEQYY.

For this clonotype: A clone one base away is much larger, so this may be a read error. The J gene is TRBJ2-7, the V gene TRBV3-1; TRBD2 is a possible D gene (6 bases). Trimming pared 4 bases from V and 6 bases from J, leaving 19 bases between. Germline CDR1 and CDR2: LGHDT and YNNKEL (reference sequence). This CDR3 spans 15 amino acids. CDR3 protein: CASSPYDGGPSEQYF. For the CDR3, the DNA is TGTGCCAGCAGCCCTTATGACGGGGGACCGTCCGAGCAGTACTTC.

This clonotype was recorded at least ten times. This sequence joins TRBV7-3 and TRBJ1-2; 11 positions match TRBD1. V lost 5 bases to trimming and J lost 4 bases; unmatched junction nucleotides: 6. This CDR3 contains 15 residues. Germline V gene lookup returns CDR1 SGHTA and CDR2 FQGTGA. CDR3 nucleotide sequence: TGTGCCAGCAGCCCGGGGACAGGGGGAGGCTATGGCTACACCTTC. Translated, it gives CASSPGTGGGYGYTF.

The chain has TRBV2 and TRBJ1-5, with 8 nucleotides matching TRBD1. From germline, CDR1 is SNHLY and CDR2 FYNNEI. The length of the CDR3 is 14 residues. With 8 bases clipped from V and 4 bases from J, the junction kept 7 bases outside the gene matches. This CDR3 is CASQQGGGNQPQHF. The CDR3 DNA is TGTGCCAGCCAACAGGGGGGAGGTAATCAGCCCCAGCATTTT. The variable domain in full, with the rest retrieved from reference TRBV2 and TRBJ1-5, is EPEVTQTPSHQVTQMGQEVILRCVPISNHLYFYWYRQILGQKVEFLVSFYNNEISEKSEIFDDQFSVERPDGSNFTLKIRSTKLEDSAMYFCASQQGGGNQPQHFGDGTRLSIL.

At least ten counts were recorded for this clonotype. The chain couples TRBV5-5 to TRBJ2-4; D is unresolved. Trimming shortened V by 1 base and J by 6 bases, and 8 bases separated the two germline ends. Germline values: CDR1 SGHKS, CDR2 YYEKEE (reference sequence). The CDR3 has 13 amino acids. The CDR3 loop is CASSLRVLNIQYF. CDR3 in DNA: TGTGCCAGCAGCTTGAGGGTCCTAAACATTCAGTACTTC.

The J gene is TRBJ2-4, the V gene TRBV7-2; D is possibly TRBD1 (6 bases). CDR1 SGHTA and CDR2 FQGNSA come from the germline V gene. The CDR3 loop spans 15 amino acids. The V gene lost 1 base and the J gene lost 7 bases, with 14 bases spanning the gap. The CDR3 reads CASSLGYGQGNIQYF. The CDR3 coding sequence is TGTGCCAGCAGCTTAGGTTACGGGCAGGGGAACATTCAGTACTTC.

This clonotype was detected many times. The chain links TRBV7-9 to TRBJ2-1; 7 bases map to TRBD2. The ends lost 5 bases at V and 3 bases at J; junction bases unmatched: 10. Germline V lookup: CDR1 SEHNR, CDR2 FQNEAQ (reference sequence). This CDR3 has 16 residues. The CDR3 DNA is TGTGCCAGCAGCCCCGTTGAGGGACTACTCTACAATGAGCAGTTCTTC. It yields the protein CASSPVEGLLYNEQFF. Together with reference TRBV7-9 and TRBJ2-1, the CDR3 gives the full variable domain: DTGVSQNPRHKITKRGQNVTFRCDPISEHNRLYWYRQTLGQGPEFLTYFQNEAQLEKSRLLSDRFSAERPKGSFSTLEIQRTEQGDSAMYLCASSPVEGLLYNEQFFGPGTRLTVL.

This clonotype was counted at least ten times. J is TRBJ2-7 and V is TRBV3-1, with a weak D call TRBD1 (5 bases). CDR1 is LGHDT, CDR2 YNNKEL, per germline (reference sequence). The CDR3 has 15 amino acids. Trimming stripped 0 bases from V and 3 bases from J, with 12 bases between. In DNA, the CDR3 is TGTGCCAGCAGCCAAGAAGGACACCCTCTCTACGAGCAGTACTTC. Translating it yields CASSQEGHPLYEQYF.